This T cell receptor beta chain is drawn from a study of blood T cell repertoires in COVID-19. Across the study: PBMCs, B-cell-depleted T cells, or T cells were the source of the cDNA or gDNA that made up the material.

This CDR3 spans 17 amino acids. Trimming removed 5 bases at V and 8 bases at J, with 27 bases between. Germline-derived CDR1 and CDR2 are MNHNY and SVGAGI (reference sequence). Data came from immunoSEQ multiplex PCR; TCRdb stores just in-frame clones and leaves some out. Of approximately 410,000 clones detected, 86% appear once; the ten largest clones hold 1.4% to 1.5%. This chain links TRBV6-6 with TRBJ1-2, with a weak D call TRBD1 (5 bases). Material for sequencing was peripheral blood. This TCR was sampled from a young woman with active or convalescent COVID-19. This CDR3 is CASSPGQPPGVMGGYTF. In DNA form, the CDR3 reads TGTGCCAGCAGTCCCGGACAACCGCCGGGGGTCATGGGCGGCTACACCTTC.